Listed below are T cell receptor beta chains from one sample, sequenced in a study of OX40 agonist ivuxolimab in advanced cancers. The data were produced by immunoSEQ multiplex PCR, yet TCRdb's version contains in-frame clones alone and is incomplete. The sample has around 95,000 clones; 75% to 95% are singletons. Source: CD4+ or CD8+ T cells sorted from blood, taken in a trial of the OX40 agonist ivuxolimab. The receptors originated from an adult with an advanced solid tumor such as melanoma, head and neck, liver or kidney cancer. CDR3s include the opening cysteine and the closing phenylalanine or tryptophan. D genes are given only for firm matches. A row's size may be missing; if present it is once, few, many or a size class.

TRBJ2-2,TRBV7-2,NA,NA,TGTGCCAGCAGCTTAGCTAGGGGTGCCGGGGAGCTGTTTTTT,CASSLARGAGELFF
TRBJ1-1,TRBV11-2,NA,NA,TGTGCCAGCAGCTTCGGACAGCTGAACACTGAAGCTTTCTTT,CASSFGQLNTEAFF
TRBJ2-1,TRBV6-6,NA,TRBD2,TGTGCCAGCAGTGGGACTAGCGGGAGGGTCAGGAATGAGCAGTTCTTC,CASSGTSGRVRNEQFF
TRBJ2-7,TRBV6-1,NA,TRBD1,TGTGCCAGCAGTCAGACAGGGGAGTCGTACGAGCAGTACTTC,CASSQTGESYEQYF
TRBJ2-1,TRBV28,NA,TRBD2,TGTGCCAGCAGCTCGCGGACTAGCGACTACAATGAGCAGTTCTTC,CASSSRTSDYNEQFF
TRBJ2-2,TRBV5-1,once,TRBD2,TGCGCCAGCATCAAGACTAGCGGAGCTACCGGGGAGCTGTTTTTT,CASIKTSGATGELFF
TRBJ2-3,TRBV5-1,once,TRBD2,TGCGCCAGCCATATAGCGGGGCCAGATACGCAGTATTTT,CASHIAGPDTQYF
TRBJ2-3,TRBV29-1,NA,NA,TGCAGCTTAAAGGGGGGGAGGGGTCAGGGCGCAGATACGCAGTATTTT,CSLKGGRGQGADTQYF
TRBJ2-1,TRBV4-1,NA,TRBD1,TGCGCCAGCAGCCATTTTGGACAGGGGGCGAAGAATGAGCAGTTCTTC,CASSHFGQGAKNEQFF
TRBJ2-1,TRBV6-1,NA,TRBD2,TGTGCCAGCAGTGACCCGGGACTAGCTATCGCCAATGAGCAGTTCTTC,CASSDPGLAIANEQFF
TRBJ2-7,TRBV19,NA,TRBD2,TGTGCCAGTAGTATAGAGGTTAGCGGGACAAGCTCCTACGAGCAGTACTTC,CASSIEVSGTSSYEQYF
TRBJ2-6,TRBV18,NA,NA,TGTGCCAGCTCAGAGGGCACCTCTGGGGCCAACGTCCTGACTTTC,CASSEGTSGANVLTF
TRBJ1-1,TRBV5-6,NA,TRBD1,TGTGCCAGCAGGACAGGGGCAGGGACTGAAGCTTTCTTT,CASRTGAGTEAFF
TRBJ1-4,TRBV5-4,NA,NA,TGTGCCAGCAGCTTGGCAGGTGGGAATGAAAAACTGTTTTTT,CASSLAGGNEKLFF
TRBJ2-7,TRBV11-3,NA,NA,TGTGCCAGCAGCTTTGGGAACTACGAGCAGTACTTC,CASSFGNYEQYF
TRBJ2-3,TRBV5-1,NA,NA,TGCGCCAGCACTCGATCCATACCCCCCACAGATACGCAGTATTTT,CASTRSIPPTDTQYF
TRBJ2-3,TRBV6-5,NA,NA,TGTGCCAGCGGGGATGAGCCTAGGGATACGCAGTATTTT,CASGDEPRDTQYF
TRBJ1-1,TRBV10-3,NA,TRBD1,TGTGCCATCAGATCTACAGGGGGCACGGCTTTCTTT,CAIRSTGGTAFF
TRBJ2-7,TRBV11-2,NA,NA,TGTGCCAGCAGCCACCAGACAGTATCCGAGCAGTACTTC,CASSHQTVSEQYF
TRBJ1-4,TRBV4-1,once,NA,TGCGCCAGCAGCCAACCTTGGGGGGGCAGTGAAAAACTGTTTTTT,CASSQPWGGSEKLFF
TRBJ2-5,TRBV13,NA,TRBD2,TGTGCCAGCAGCTTAGCAGGATGGCGGGAGGGCGGGGAGACCCAGTACTTC,CASSLAGWREGGETQYF
TRBJ1-5,TRBV6-6,NA,NA,TGTGCCAGCAGTTACGGCAATCAGCCCCAGCATTTT,CASSYGNQPQHF